This paragraph covers one T cell receptor (beta chain) sequence. The sample is drawn from a study of blood T cell repertoires in COVID-19. Study information: Acute and convalescent COVID-19 specimens originated in the United States, Italy and Spain. The analysed material was cDNA or gDNA that came from T cells, B-cell-depleted T cells, or PBMCs.

V gave up 3 bases and J gave up 11 bases, with 18 bases separating them. There are 14 residues in the CDR3. CDR1 and CDR2 (germline): MDHEN, SYDVKM. In the original processing: Reference gene primer amplification gave nucleated cell count estimates. Repertoires were generated with immunoSEQ multiplex PCR, while TCRdb's copy carries only in-frame clones and drops some. The DNA gave D and trimming, while V, J and clone size come from that table. The sample gives 200,000 to 300,000 clones, around 87% of which show up once; about 2.5% is in the top ten. The rearrangement joins TRBV28 to TRBJ2-3, with unresolved D. What was sequenced was peripheral blood. The clonotype was recovered from a woman between 45 and 65 years old with acute or convalescent COVID-19. The CDR3 spells CASSFPSDHGGQYF. The CDR3 nucleotides read TGTGCCAGCAGTTTCCCTAGTGACCATGGTGGGCAGTATTTT.